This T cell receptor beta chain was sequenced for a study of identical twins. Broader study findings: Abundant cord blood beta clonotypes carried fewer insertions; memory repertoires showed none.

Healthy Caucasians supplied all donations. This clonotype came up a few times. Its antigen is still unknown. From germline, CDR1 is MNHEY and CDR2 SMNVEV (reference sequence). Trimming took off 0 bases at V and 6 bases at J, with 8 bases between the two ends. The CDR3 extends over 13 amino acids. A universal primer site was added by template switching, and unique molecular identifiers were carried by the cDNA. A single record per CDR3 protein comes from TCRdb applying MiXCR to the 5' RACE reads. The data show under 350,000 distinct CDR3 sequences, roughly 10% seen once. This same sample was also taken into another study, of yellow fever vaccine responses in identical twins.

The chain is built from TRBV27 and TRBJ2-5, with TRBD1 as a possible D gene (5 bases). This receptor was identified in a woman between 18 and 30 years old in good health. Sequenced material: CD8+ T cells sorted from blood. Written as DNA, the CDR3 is TGTGCCAGCAGTTTATCAGCAGGGCAGACCCAGTACTTC. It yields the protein CASSLSAGQTQYF.